This T cell receptor (beta chain) was profiled in a study of T cells in Graves' hyperthyroidism and ophthalmopathy. RNA transcripts served as the template for amplifying TCR beta CDR3 regions. A set of HTBI primers served as the primers for a first-round RT-PCR of the TCR CDR3. TCRdb independently ran MiXCR on the multiplex PCR reads; one entry per CDR3 protein. The sample has approximately 600,000 distinct CDR3 sequences, around 15% seen once. Diagnoses used clinical symptoms, serum thyroxine and TRAb, thyroid ultrasound and orbital computed tomography. J lost 9 bases, V lost 5 bases, and 6 bases had no gene match. CDR1 SGHAT and CDR2 FQDESV come from the germline V gene (reference sequence). The CDR3 runs to 13 residues. This clonotype was detected many times.

This rearrangement joins TRBV11-1 to TRBJ2-1, with 8 bases lining up with TRBD1. Input material: blood. The receptor's source is a woman between 25 and 40 years old with Graves' hyperthyroidism. The CDR3: CASSHIDRGEQFF. As DNA, the CDR3 is TGTGCCAGCAGCCATATTGACAGGGGTGAGCAGTTCTTC.